Listed here is a single T cell receptor (beta chain). Its cognate antigen is unknown. The PCR ran on 60 Vbeta and 13 Jbeta primers. Here immunoSEQ multiplex PCR was the method, and the copy in TCRdb shows in-frame clones only, minus some. The data contain approximately 220,000 clones, 75% to 80% of them singletons. This CDR3 has 15 residues. Germline CDR1 LGHNA, CDR2 YSLEER. V lost 0 bases, J lost 2 bases, and 10 bases lay in between. The record originates from a study of cytomegalovirus exposure and HLA in healthy donors. Study-level findings and limits: No immune exposure information besides CMV serostatus was available. Indistinguishable V segments such as TRBV6-2 and TRBV6-3 were excluded.

The V and J genes are TRBV4-3 and TRBJ2-5; maybe TRBD2 (5 bases). The sample was PBMCs. The sequence came from a man aged 18 to 29 in good health and CMV-seronegative. This CDR3 reads CASSQDGGRQETQYF. The DNA for the CDR3 is TGCGCCAGCAGCCAAGATGGAGGAAGACAAGAGACCCAGTACTTC.